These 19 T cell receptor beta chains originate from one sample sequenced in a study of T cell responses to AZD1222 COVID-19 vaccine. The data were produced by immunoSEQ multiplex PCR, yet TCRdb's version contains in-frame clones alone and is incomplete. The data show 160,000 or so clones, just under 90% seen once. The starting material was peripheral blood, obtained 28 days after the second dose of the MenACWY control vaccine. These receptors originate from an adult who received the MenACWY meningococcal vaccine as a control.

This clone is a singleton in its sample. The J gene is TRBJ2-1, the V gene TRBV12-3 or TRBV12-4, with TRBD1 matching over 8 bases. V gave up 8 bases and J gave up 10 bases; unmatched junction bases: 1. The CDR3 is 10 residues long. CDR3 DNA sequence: TGTGCCAGCCAGGGGGCCGAGCAGTTCTTC. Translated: CASQGAEQFF.

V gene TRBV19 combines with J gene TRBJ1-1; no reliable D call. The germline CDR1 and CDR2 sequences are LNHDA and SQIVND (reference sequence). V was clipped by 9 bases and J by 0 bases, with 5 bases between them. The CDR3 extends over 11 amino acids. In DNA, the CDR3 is TGTGCCAGCCTTATGAACACTGAAGCTTTCTTT. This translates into CASLMNTEAFF.

CDR3 DNA sequence: TGTGCCAGTAGACCGAAGGGAATGGGGCGGAACTATGGCTACACCTTC. Its translation: CASRPKGMGRNYGYTF. This chain joins TRBV19 and TRBJ1-2; maybe TRBD1 (5 bases). V was cut by 6 bases and J by 2 bases, with 19 bases left in between. The CDR3 contains 16 residues. Germline V gene data show CDR1 as LNHDA and CDR2 as SQIVND (reference sequence).

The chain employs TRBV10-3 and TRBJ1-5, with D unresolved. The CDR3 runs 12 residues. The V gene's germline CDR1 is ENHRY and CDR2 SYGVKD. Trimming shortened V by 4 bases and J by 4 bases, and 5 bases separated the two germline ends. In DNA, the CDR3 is TGTGCCATCAGTGCACCTAATCAGCCCCAGCATTTT. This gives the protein CAISAPNQPQHF.

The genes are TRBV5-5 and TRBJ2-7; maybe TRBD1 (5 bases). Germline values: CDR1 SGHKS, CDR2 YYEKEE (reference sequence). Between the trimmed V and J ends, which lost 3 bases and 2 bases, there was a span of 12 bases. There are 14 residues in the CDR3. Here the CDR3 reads CASSSRDSTYEQYF. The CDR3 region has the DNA TGTGCCAGCAGCTCCAGAGACAGCACCTACGAGCAGTACTTC.

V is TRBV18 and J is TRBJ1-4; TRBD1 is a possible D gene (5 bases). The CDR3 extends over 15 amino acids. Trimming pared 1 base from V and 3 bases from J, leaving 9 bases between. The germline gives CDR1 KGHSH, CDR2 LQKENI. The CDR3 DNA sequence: TGTGCCAGCTCACCACAGCAGGGTGCTAATGAAAAACTGTTTTTT. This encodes CASSPQQGANEKLFF.

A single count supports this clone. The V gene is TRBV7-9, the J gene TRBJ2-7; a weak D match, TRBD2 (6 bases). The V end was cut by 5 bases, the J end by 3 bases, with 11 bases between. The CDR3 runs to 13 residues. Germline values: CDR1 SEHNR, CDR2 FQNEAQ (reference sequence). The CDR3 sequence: CASSGDWFYEQYF. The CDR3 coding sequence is TGTGCCAGCAGCGGGGACTGGTTCTACGAGCAGTACTTC.

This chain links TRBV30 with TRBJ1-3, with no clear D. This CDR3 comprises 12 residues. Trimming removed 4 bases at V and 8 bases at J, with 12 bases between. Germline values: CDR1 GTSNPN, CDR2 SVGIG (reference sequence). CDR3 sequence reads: CAWKAGRHTIYF. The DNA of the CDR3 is TGTGCCTGGAAGGCGGGTAGACACACCATATATTTT.

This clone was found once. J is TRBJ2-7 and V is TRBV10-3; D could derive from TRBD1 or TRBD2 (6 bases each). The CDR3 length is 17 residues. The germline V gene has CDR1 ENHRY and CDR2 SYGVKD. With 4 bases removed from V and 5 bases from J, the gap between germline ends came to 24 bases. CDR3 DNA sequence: TGTGCCATCAGTGTATTCGGTCGGGGGCCTCGTTCCCACGAGCAGTACTTC. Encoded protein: CAISVFGRGPRSHEQYF.

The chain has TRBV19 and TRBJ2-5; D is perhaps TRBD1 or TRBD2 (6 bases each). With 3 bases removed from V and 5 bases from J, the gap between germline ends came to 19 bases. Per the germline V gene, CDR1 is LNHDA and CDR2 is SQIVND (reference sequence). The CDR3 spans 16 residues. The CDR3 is CASSMPLKGGGETQYF. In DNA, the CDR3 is TGTGCCAGTAGTATGCCTCTGAAGGGGGGCGGGGAGACCCAGTACTTC.

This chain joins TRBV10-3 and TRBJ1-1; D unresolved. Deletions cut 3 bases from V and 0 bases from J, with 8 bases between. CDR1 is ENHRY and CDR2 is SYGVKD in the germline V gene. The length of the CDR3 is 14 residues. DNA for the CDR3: TGTGCCATCAGTGACTCGGCGGTGAACACTGAAGCTTTCTTT. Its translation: CAISDSAVNTEAFF.

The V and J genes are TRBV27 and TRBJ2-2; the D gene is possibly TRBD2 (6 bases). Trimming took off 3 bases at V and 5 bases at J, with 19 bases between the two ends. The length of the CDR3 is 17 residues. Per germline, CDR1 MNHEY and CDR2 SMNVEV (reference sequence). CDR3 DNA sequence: TGTGCCAGCAGTTTTGTAGGAGGGCAGGGAAGTACCGGGGAGCTGTTTTTT. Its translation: CASSFVGGQGSTGELFF.

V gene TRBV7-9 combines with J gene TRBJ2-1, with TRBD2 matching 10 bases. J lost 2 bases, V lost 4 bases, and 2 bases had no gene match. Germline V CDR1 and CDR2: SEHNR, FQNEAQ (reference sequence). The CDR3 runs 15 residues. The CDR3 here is CASSSGLATYNEQFF. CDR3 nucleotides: TGTGCCAGCAGCTCGGGACTAGCGACCTACAATGAGCAGTTCTTC.

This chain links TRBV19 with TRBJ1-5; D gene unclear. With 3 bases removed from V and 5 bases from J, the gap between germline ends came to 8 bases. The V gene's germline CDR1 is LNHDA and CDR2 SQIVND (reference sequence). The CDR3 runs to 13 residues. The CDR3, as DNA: TGTGCCAGTAGTATTGGTGGCTATCAGCCCCAGCATTTT. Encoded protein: CASSIGGYQPQHF.

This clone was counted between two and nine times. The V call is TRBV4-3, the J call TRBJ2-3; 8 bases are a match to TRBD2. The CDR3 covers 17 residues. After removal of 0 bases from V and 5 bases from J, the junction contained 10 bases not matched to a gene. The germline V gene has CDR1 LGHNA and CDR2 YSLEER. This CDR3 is CASSQDRGSGTEDTQYF. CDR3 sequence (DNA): TGCGCCAGCAGCCAAGATCGGGGTAGCGGGACGGAAGATACGCAGTATTTT.

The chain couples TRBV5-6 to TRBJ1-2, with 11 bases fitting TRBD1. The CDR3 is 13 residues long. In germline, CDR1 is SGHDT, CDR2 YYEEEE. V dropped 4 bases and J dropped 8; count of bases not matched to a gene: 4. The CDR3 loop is CASSMGQGEGYTF. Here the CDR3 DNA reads TGTGCCAGCAGCATGGGACAGGGGGAGGGCTACACCTTC.

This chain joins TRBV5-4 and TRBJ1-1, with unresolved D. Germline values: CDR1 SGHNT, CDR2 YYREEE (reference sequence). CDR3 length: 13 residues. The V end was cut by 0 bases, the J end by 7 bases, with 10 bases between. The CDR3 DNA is TGTGCCAGCAGCTTGGGAAGTCTTAGTGAAGCTTTCTTT. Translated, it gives CASSLGSLSEAFF.

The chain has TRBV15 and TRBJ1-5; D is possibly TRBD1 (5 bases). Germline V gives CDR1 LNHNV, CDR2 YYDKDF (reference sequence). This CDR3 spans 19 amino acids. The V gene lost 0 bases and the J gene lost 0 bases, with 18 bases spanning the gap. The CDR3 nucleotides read TGTGCCACCAGCAGAGATCCCTTGAATCACAGGAGTAGCAATCAGCCCCAGCATTTT. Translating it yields CATSRDPLNHRSSNQPQHF.

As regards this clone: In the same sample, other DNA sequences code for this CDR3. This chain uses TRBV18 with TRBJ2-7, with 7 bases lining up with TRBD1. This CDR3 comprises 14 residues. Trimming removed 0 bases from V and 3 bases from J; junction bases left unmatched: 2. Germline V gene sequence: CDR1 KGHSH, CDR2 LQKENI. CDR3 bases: TGTGCCAGCTCACCACCATGGGACAGCTACGAGCAGTACTTC. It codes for CASSPPWDSYEQYF.